Presented here are 31 T cell receptor beta chains from one specimen sequenced in a study of cytomegalovirus exposure and HLA in healthy donors. Primers: 60 Vbeta forward and 13 Jbeta reverse. The data were produced by immunoSEQ multiplex PCR, yet TCRdb's version contains in-frame clones alone and is incomplete. Altogether 200,000 or so clones are present, roughly 79% being singletons, with the ten largest covering 1.5% to 2%. The source material was PBMCs. The source of these receptors is a man aged 18 to 35 in good health and CMV-seronegative.

This sequence joins TRBV6-5 and TRBJ1-2; D possibly corresponds to TRBD1 (5 bases). Trimming pared 0 bases from V and 4 bases from J, leaving 15 bases between. The CDR3 is 16 amino acids. Germline CDR1 is MNHEY and CDR2 is SVGAGI. The CDR3 reads CASSYSRGGSGYGYTF. CDR3 in DNA: TGTGCCAGCAGTTACTCCCGCGGGGGAAGTGGCTATGGCTACACCTTC.

The chain carries TRBV27 and TRBJ2-1; D is uncertain. CDR1 MNHEY and CDR2 SMNVEV come from the germline V gene (reference sequence). This CDR3 is 14 amino acids long. Trimming cost V 3 bases and J 10 bases, with 16 bases left between them. The CDR3: CASSLGPFGTEQFF. The CDR3 nucleotides are TGTGCCAGCAGTTTGGGCCCCTTTGGTACCGAGCAGTTCTTC.

This rearrangement joins TRBV27 to TRBJ2-7; 9 nucleotides match TRBD1. The CDR3 sequence is 16 residues long. Looked up from germline, CDR1 is MNHEY and CDR2 is SMNVEV (reference sequence). Losses at the gene ends were 4 bases for V and 2 bases for J; bases not matched to a gene: 9. CDR3 DNA sequence: TGTGCCAGCAGTTGGACAGGGGATACCTTCCCCTACGAGCAGTACTTC. It codes for CASSWTGDTFPYEQYF.

The table lists this clone with a few counts. The J gene is TRBJ1-2, the V gene TRBV10-3; D is possibly TRBD1 (5 bases). Germline V gene sequence: CDR1 ENHRY, CDR2 SYGVKD. The CDR3 consists of 12 residues. The germline V and J ends were trimmed by 3 bases and 6 bases, with 8 bases remaining between them. CDR3 in amino acids: CAISDDSHGYTF. CDR3 DNA: TGTGCCATCAGTGACGACAGCCATGGCTACACCTTC.

The genes are TRBV7-9 and TRBJ1-6, with D hard to call. From germline, CDR1 is SEHNR and CDR2 FQNEAQ (reference sequence). The CDR3 totals 16 residues. The V end was cut by 2 bases, the J end by 4 bases, with 12 bases between. CDR3 DNA sequence: TGTGCCAGCAGCTTACGTTCCCCAGATTATAATTCACCCCTCCACTTT. It encodes CASSLRSPDYNSPLHF.

The V call is TRBV30, the J call TRBJ1-3; 7 bases line up with TRBD1. CDR3 length equals 15 residues. The V gene's germline CDR1 is GTSNPN and CDR2 SVGIG (reference sequence). The V gene end was trimmed by 5 bases and the J gene end by 2 bases; junction bases not matched to a gene: 9. CDR3 nucleotides: TGTGCCTGGTCGGGCAGGGGGATACCTGGAAACACCATATATTTT. It is translated as CAWSGRGIPGNTIYF.

The chain joins TRBV6-5 to TRBJ1-5; D not resolved. Germline V CDR1 and CDR2: MNHEY, SVGAGI. Trimming cost V 6 bases and J 4 bases, with 10 bases left between them. The CDR3 totals 13 residues. The CDR3 sequence: CASSHLLNQPQHF. The CDR3 DNA is TGTGCCAGCAGCCACTTGTTAAATCAGCCCCAGCATTTT.

The chain recombines TRBV5-1 with TRBJ2-7; 14 nucleotides agree with TRBD2. Germline-derived CDR1 and CDR2 are SGHRS and YFSETQ. The CDR3 has 15 residues. After removal of 4 bases from V and 3 bases from J, the junction contained 3 bases not matched to a gene. CDR3 region: CASSLGTSGSYEQYF. CDR3 sequence (DNA): TGCGCCAGCAGCCTAGGGACTAGCGGGAGCTACGAGCAGTACTTC.

With regard to this clone: The same CDR3 arises from other DNA sequences in this sample as well. This rearrangement joins TRBV2 to TRBJ2-7; 8 bases are shared with TRBD1. J was trimmed by 4 bases and V by 3 bases; bases with no gene match: 5. Germline V gene data show CDR1 as SNHLY and CDR2 as FYNNEI. CDR3 length equals 14 residues. The CDR3 nucleotides are TGTGCCAGCAGTGATGGGCAGGGGGCGTACGAGCAGTACTTC. It codes for CASSDGQGAYEQYF. The complete variable domain, with remaining parts taken from reference TRBV2 and TRBJ2-7, reads EPEVTQTPSHQVTQMGQEVILRCVPISNHLYFYWYRQILGQKVEFLVSFYNNEISEKSEIFDDQFSVERPDGSNFTLKIRSTKLEDSAMYFCASSDGQGAYEQYFGPGTRLTVT.

This chain links TRBV30 with TRBJ2-7, with TRBD2 identical over 7 bases. CDR1 is GTSNPN and CDR2 is SVGIG in the germline V gene (reference sequence). V lost 5 bases, J lost 3 bases, and 13 bases stayed unmatched. The CDR3 runs 15 residues. The CDR3 region has the DNA TGTGCCTGGTCCCCACGGGGGGATTATGTCTACGAGCAGTACTTC. The encoded protein is CAWSPRGDYVYEQYF. Variable domain in full (rest from reference TRBV30 and TRBJ2-7): SQTIHQWPATLVQPVGSPLSLECTVEGTSNPNLYWYRQAAGRGLQLLFYSVGIGQISSEVPQNLSASRPQDRQFILSSKKLLLSDSGFYLCAWSPRGDYVYEQYFGPGTRLTVT.

The CDR3 DNA reads as TGTGCCAGTACCACTGGACAGGGGTTCCACAATGAGCAGTTCTTC. It encodes CASTTGQGFHNEQFF. This chain connects TRBV19 to TRBJ2-1; TRBD1 aligns across 9 bases. From germline, CDR1 is LNHDA and CDR2 SQIVND (reference sequence). This CDR3 has 15 residues. Unmatched junction bases numbered 9, after V lost 7 bases and J lost 5 bases.

Worth noting for this clone: Other DNA sequences from this sample encode an identical CDR3 as well. The genes are TRBV5-1 and TRBJ1-1; TRBD1 is a possible D gene (5 bases). The CDR3 length is 13 residues. Germline CDR1 is SGHRS and CDR2 is YFSETQ. Between the trimmed V and J ends, which lost 0 bases and 7 bases, there was a span of 10 bases. CDR3 DNA sequence: TGCGCCAGCAGCTTGGACAGGTACGGTGAAGCTTTCTTT. Translated: CASSLDRYGEAFF. Variable domain in full (rest from reference TRBV5-1 and TRBJ1-1): KAGVTQTPRYLIKTRGQQVTLSCSPISGHRSVSWYQQTPGQGLQFLFEYFSETQRNKGNFPGRFSGRQFSNSRSEMNVSTLELGDSALYLCASSLDRYGEAFFGQGTRLTVV.

The V call is TRBV27, the J call TRBJ2-7, with D possibly TRBD2 on 5 matching bases. This CDR3 is built from 14 residues. V was trimmed by 5 bases and J by 2 bases, leaving 13 bases between them. CDR1 and CDR2 (germline): MNHEY, SMNVEV (reference sequence). In nucleotides, the CDR3 is TGTGCCAGCAGTCGATCGGACTTTGCCTACGAGCAGTACTTC. It yields the protein CASSRSDFAYEQYF.

The V call is TRBV27, the J call TRBJ1-1, with D unresolved. The germline V and J ends were trimmed by 3 bases and 4 bases, with 9 bases remaining between them. Germline loops: CDR1 MNHEY, CDR2 SMNVEV (reference sequence). The CDR3 consists of 13 residues. CDR3 sequence: CASSFREGTEAFF. CDR3 coding DNA: TGTGCCAGCAGTTTCAGAGAGGGCACTGAAGCTTTCTTT.

The chain combines TRBV25-1 with TRBJ2-2, with TRBD2 identical over 11 bases. Per germline, CDR1 MGHDK and CDR2 SYGVNS. V was pared by 4 bases and J by 7 bases, with 8 bases of the junction left unmatched. The CDR3 runs to 16 residues. CDR3 amino acids: CASSASLAGGIGELFF. CDR3 DNA: TGTGCCAGCAGTGCAAGTCTAGCGGGGGGAATCGGGGAGCTGTTTTTT.

This chain connects TRBV18 to TRBJ2-7, with TRBD1 matching over 9 bases. The CDR3 is 15 amino acids. The junction had 6 bases not matched to a gene; V was cut back by 3 bases and J by 3 bases. CDR1 and CDR2 from the germline V gene are KGHSH and LQKENI. CDR3 bases: TGTGCCAGCTCACCCAGCCAGGACAGGGGCTACGAGCAGTACTTC. It translates to CASSPSQDRGYEQYF.

The chain uses TRBV7-2 and TRBJ1-4; D possibly corresponds to TRBD1 (6 bases). The CDR3 runs 16 residues. CDR1 SGHTA and CDR2 FQGNSA come from the germline V gene. Trimming cost V 5 bases and J 7 bases, with 20 bases left between them. In DNA form, the CDR3 reads TGTGCCAGCAGCCCCCAAGGGGGGGGGCTGGGTGAAAAACTGTTTTTT. Translation: CASSPQGGGLGEKLFF.

The rearrangement joins TRBV2 to TRBJ1-1; D not certain. This CDR3 is built from 15 residues. Trimming shortened V by 6 bases and J by 5 bases, and 19 bases separated the two germline ends. CDR1 SNHLY and CDR2 FYNNEI come from the germline V gene. The CDR3 DNA reads TGTGCCAGCAGCCAAAGCGGGGAGTATGGGACTGAAGCTTTCTTT. As protein: CASSQSGEYGTEAFF.

In regard to this clone: Other DNA sequences in this sample translate to the same CDR3. The V call is TRBV6-1, the J call TRBJ2-6; D is unclear. The CDR3 runs to 15 residues. Germline-derived CDR1 and CDR2 are MNHNS and SASEGT. The V end lost 1 base, the J end lost 0 bases, and 4 bases lay between the germline ends. The CDR3, as DNA: TGTGCCAGCAGTGAAGACAGCTCTGGGGCCAACGTCCTGACTTTC. Translating it yields CASSEDSSGANVLTF.

This clone appeared once. The rearrangement uses TRBV5-1 and TRBJ2-2, with unresolved D. CDR3 size: 14 residues. V was cut by 0 bases and J by 4 bases, with 7 bases left in between. Germline assignment: CDR1 SGHRS and CDR2 YFSETQ. CDR3: CASSLALPTGELFF. For the CDR3, the DNA is TGCGCCAGCAGCTTGGCCCTACCCACCGGGGAGCTGTTTTTT.

V and J are TRBV9 and TRBJ1-3; D unclear. This CDR3 region has 15 residues. Trimming left V 0 bases short and J 0 bases short, with 7 bases between. The germline CDR1 and CDR2 sequences are SGDLS and YYNGEE. Here the CDR3 reads CASSVEPNSGNTIYF. The CDR3 nucleotides read TGTGCCAGCAGCGTAGAGCCCAACTCTGGAAACACCATATATTTT.

CDR3 nucleotides: TGTGCCAGCAGCTTAGTTCTAGCCCTCATCTACGAGCAGTACTTC. Its protein is CASSLVLALIYEQYF. The rearrangement links TRBV7-2 to TRBJ2-7, with D possibly being TRBD2 (5 bases). This CDR3 has 15 amino acids. V lost 1 base and J lost 3, with 13 bases in between. Germline CDR1 reads SGHTA; CDR2 reads FQGNSA.

The chain couples TRBV4-2 to TRBJ2-3, with 12 bases identical to TRBD2. The CDR3 runs to 19 residues. The germline gives CDR1 LGHNA, CDR2 YNFKEQ. V was pared by 4 bases and J by 1 base, with 12 bases of the junction left unmatched. For the CDR3, the DNA is TGTGCCAGCAGCCCCGTACCTAGCGGGGGGGTGGTGGGCACAGATACGCAGTATTTT. It encodes CASSPVPSGGVVGTDTQYF.

This chain connects TRBV9 to TRBJ2-7, with 9 bases lining up with TRBD1. This CDR3 has 15 amino acids. CDR1 and CDR2 (germline): SGDLS, YYNGEE. V lost 0 bases to trimming and J lost 5 bases; unmatched junction nucleotides: 6. The CDR3 is CASSVGRTGANEQYF. The CDR3 nucleotides read TGTGCCAGCAGCGTAGGTAGGACAGGGGCTAACGAGCAGTACTTC.

V is TRBV7-3 and J is TRBJ2-3; maybe TRBD2 (6 bases). The CDR3 contains 13 residues. V lost 5 bases to trimming and J lost 1 base, with 7 bases between them. Germline V gene sequence: CDR1 SGHTA, CDR2 FQGTGA. Written as DNA, the CDR3 is TGTGCCAGCAGCCCGGGGGGCACAGATACGCAGTATTTT. This gives the protein CASSPGGTDTQYF.

The chain has TRBV11-1 and TRBJ2-7, with TRBD2 identical over 9 bases. J lost 1 base, V lost 3 bases, and 4 bases had no gene match. In germline, CDR1 is SGHAT, CDR2 FQDESV (reference sequence). The CDR3 contains 15 residues. Written as DNA, the CDR3 is TGTGCCAGCAGCTTGACTAGCGGCTTATCCTACGAGCAGTACTTC. Its translation: CASSLTSGLSYEQYF.

The chain uses TRBV28 and TRBJ1-4, with D uncertain. Germline lookup yields CDR1 MDHEN and CDR2 SYDVKM. V lost 6 bases and J 8 bases, leaving 13 bases between the germline ends. CDR3 length: 13 residues. CDR3 nucleotide sequence: TGTGCCAGCAGGAGCGGCGGCGCAGAAAAACTGTTTTTT. It yields the protein CASRSGGAEKLFF.

The CDR3 here is CARTTANLAGSYNEQFF. The CDR3 bases are TGTGCCAGGACTACCGCTAATTTAGCGGGGTCGTACAATGAGCAGTTCTTC. The chain combines TRBV2 with TRBJ2-1, with 8 positions matching TRBD2. The CDR3 is 17 residues long. J gave up 4 bases and V 9 bases, and 17 bases lay outside the gene matches. Looked up from germline, CDR1 is SNHLY and CDR2 is FYNNEI. Variable domain in full (rest from reference TRBV2 and TRBJ2-1): EPEVTQTPSHQVTQMGQEVILRCVPISNHLYFYWYRQILGQKVEFLVSFYNNEISEKSEIFDDQFSVERPDGSNFTLKIRSTKLEDSAMYFCARTTANLAGSYNEQFFGPGTRLTVL.

This clone was detected a few times. The chain is built from TRBV7-6 and TRBJ2-2, with 8 positions matching TRBD1. V shed 6 bases, J shed 0 bases, and the junction held 9 bases outside the gene matches. This CDR3 spans 17 amino acids. Germline CDR1 and CDR2: SGHVS and FNYEAQ. The CDR3 DNA is TGTGCCAGCAGACAACCACGACAGGGGCCGAACACCGGGGAGCTGTTTTTT. It translates to CASRQPRQGPNTGELFF.

The count of this clone is one. This chain joins TRBV4-2 and TRBJ2-5; 13 bases map to TRBD2. The J call may be faulty, since TRBJ2-7 better matches the DNA end. Germline loops: CDR1 LGHNA, CDR2 YNFKEQ. The CDR3 totals 17 residues. CDR3 protein: CASSQEGGLAGVNEQYF. The CDR3 DNA is TGTGCCAGCAGCCAAGAAGGCGGACTAGCGGGAGTCAACGAGCAGTACTTC.

This clone has a handful of counts. The rearrangement links TRBV30 to TRBJ2-5, with D hard to call. The V end was cut by 3 bases, the J end by 5 bases, with 10 bases between. Germline V gives CDR1 GTSNPN, CDR2 SVGIG (reference sequence). This CDR3 has 12 residues. The CDR3 DNA reads TGTGCCTGGAGGGGCATATGGGAGACCCAGTACTTC. Translation: CAWRGIWETQYF.